The T cell receptor beta chain under discussion was sequenced for a study of blood T cell repertoires in COVID-19. Looking at the study overall: Specimens from acute and convalescent COVID-19 originated in the United States, Italy and Spain. PBMCs, B-cell-depleted T cells, or T cells were the source of the cDNA or gDNA that made up the material.

Original processing notes: Amplified reference gene primers provided the basis for estimating nucleated cell counts. Only in-frame clones appear in the TCRdb table, and some are missing; sequencing was by immunoSEQ multiplex PCR. V and J calls and clone size come straight from that table; D and trimming were deduced from the DNA. The sample lists tens of thousands of clones, about 88% occurring once. V lost 5 bases to trimming and J lost 3 bases; unmatched junction nucleotides: 15. This CDR3 region has 17 residues. CDR1 is SQVTM, CDR2 ANQGSEA, per germline. The chain links TRBV29-1 to TRBJ1-2, with 10 bases lining up with TRBD1. The source material was peripheral blood. The TCR was taken from an elderly man in a cohort sampled during active COVID-19. CDR3 protein: CSVRRPTGGLLDYGYTF. The CDR3 nucleotides read TGCAGCGTTCGGCGGCCGACAGGGGGCCTCTTGGACTATGGCTACACCTTC. The full variable domain, rest sourced from reference TRBV29-1 and TRBJ1-2, is SAVISQKPSRDICQRGTSLTIQCQVDSQVTMMFWYRQQPGQSLTLIATANQGSEATYESGFVIDKFPISRPNLTFSTLTVSNMSPEDSSIYLCSVRRPTGGLLDYGYTFGSGTRLTVV.